A single sample is the source of the 24 T cell receptor beta chains below, sequenced in a study of identical twins. MiXCR, run by TCRdb on the 5' RACE reads, gives a single entry per CDR3 protein. The sample has about 570,000 distinct CDR3 sequences, around 9.6% seen once. These data also formed part of another study, on yellow fever vaccine responses in identical twins.

Sequencing was carried out using PBMCs. These receptors were collected from a young woman in good health.

This clonotype has a handful of counts. The chain links TRBV18 to TRBJ2-5; 10 bases align to TRBD1. CDR1 and CDR2 (germline): KGHSH, LQKENI. The CDR3 is made up of 16 amino acids. With 5 bases clipped from V and 7 bases from J, the junction kept 13 bases outside the gene matches. The CDR3 protein is CASSFAGQGPLGTQYF. CDR3 nucleotide sequence: TGTGCCAGCTCATTCGCGGGACAGGGGCCTCTTGGGACCCAGTACTTC.

The chain is built from TRBV20-1 and TRBJ2-7, with D unclear. Trimming pared 2 bases from V and 6 bases from J, leaving 14 bases between. This CDR3 comprises 13 residues. Germline V gene lookup returns CDR1 DFQATT and CDR2 SNEGSKA (reference sequence). In nucleotides, the CDR3 is TGCAGTGCTAGATCCCGGAATTTAATCGAGCAGTACTTC. Amino acids: CSARSRNLIEQYF.

Many counts were recorded for this clonotype. The chain joins TRBV4-2 to TRBJ2-5, with no clear D. In germline, CDR1 is LGHNA, CDR2 YNFKEQ. The CDR3 consists of 16 residues. Trimming cost V 0 bases and J 5 bases, with 16 bases left between them. The CDR3 loop is CASSQDFSYYMETQYF. In nucleotides, the CDR3 is TGTGCCAGCAGCCAAGACTTTAGTTACTATATGGAGACCCAGTACTTC.

To note about this clonotype: A much larger clone lies a single base off, so this may be a read error. In DNA form, the CDR3 reads TGTGCCACCAGTCCAACCGGGACAGACTACAATGAGCAGTTCTTC. Translation: CATSPTGTDYNEQFF. V is TRBV24-1 and J is TRBJ2-1; 7 nucleotides match TRBD1. This CDR3 comprises 15 residues. The germline CDR1 and CDR2 sequences are KGHDR and SFDVKD. The J segment lost 3 bases and the V segment lost 6 bases, leaving 7 bases of the junction unmatched.

This clonotype was observed a few times. J is TRBJ1-1 and V is TRBV6-1; unclear D gene. Germline-derived CDR1 and CDR2 are MNHNS and SASEGT. Between the trimmed V and J ends, which lost 4 bases and 3 bases, there was a span of 9 bases. The CDR3 has 13 residues. The CDR3 reads CASSAFSYTEAFF. DNA of the CDR3: TGTGCCAGCAGTGCTTTCTCGTACACTGAAGCTTTCTTT.

V and J are TRBV27 and TRBJ2-2; TRBD1 might be the D (5 bases). Between the trimmed V and J ends, which lost 3 bases and 4 bases, there was a span of 12 bases. Germline loops: CDR1 MNHEY, CDR2 SMNVEV (reference sequence). The CDR3 is 15 residues long. The CDR3 region is CASSLGPGLTGELFF. The CDR3 DNA is TGTGCCAGCAGTTTGGGTCCAGGGCTCACCGGGGAGCTGTTTTTT.

This clonotype appeared a few times. The rearrangement joins TRBV7-2 to TRBJ2-4, with 7 nucleotides matching TRBD1. The germline CDR1 and CDR2 sequences are SGHTA and FQGNSA. After removal of 5 bases from V and 8 bases from J, the junction contained 9 bases not matched to a gene. The CDR3 contains 14 residues. In nucleotides, the CDR3 is TGTGCCAGCAGCCTAAGGGGGCCTGGGGACATTCAGTACTTC. It codes for CASSLRGPGDIQYF.

This clonotype was counted only a few times. This sequence joins TRBV11-2 and TRBJ1-6; D ambiguous. V was clipped by 4 bases and J by 5 bases, with 9 bases between them. CDR1 and CDR2 from the germline V gene are SGHAT and FQNNGV. The CDR3 sequence is 14 residues long. CDR3 bases: TGTGCCAGCAGCTCCCGGGCCGATAATTCACCCCTCCACTTT. It translates to CASSSRADNSPLHF.

CDR3 protein: CASSPGQGWIYEQYF. DNA for the CDR3: TGTGCCAGCAGCCCCGGACAGGGTTGGATCTACGAGCAGTACTTC. The V gene is TRBV12-3 or TRBV12-4, the J gene TRBJ2-7; 8 nucleotides agree with TRBD1. The trim removed 6 bases at V and 3 bases at J, leaving 10 bases unmatched. This CDR3 is 15 amino acids long.

This clonotype occurred many times. The J gene is TRBJ2-2, the V gene TRBV4-2; 15 bases map to TRBD2. There are 18 residues in the CDR3. Germline assignment: CDR1 LGHNA and CDR2 YNFKEQ. V was clipped by 4 bases and J by 4 bases; unmatched bases: 7. The CDR3, as DNA: TGTGCCAGCAGCCCCGGACTAGCGGGAGGGCCGGGCACCGGGGAGCTGTTTTTT. Amino acids: CASSPGLAGGPGTGELFF.

This clonotype has a count of ten or more. The chain recombines TRBV7-6 with TRBJ2-1, with D perhaps TRBD2 (5 bases). CDR3 length equals 14 residues. The germline CDR1 and CDR2 sequences are SGHVS and FNYEAQ. The V gene lost 5 bases and the J gene lost 7 bases, with 15 bases spanning the gap. The CDR3 loop is CASSLDGESNEQFF. The CDR3 region has the DNA TGTGCCAGCAGCCTCGATGGGGAGTCAAATGAGCAGTTCTTC.

This clonotype has just a few counts. The chain recombines TRBV6-1 with TRBJ2-3; 15 bases are shared with TRBD2. V shed 6 bases, J shed 0 bases, and the junction held 1 base outside the gene matches. From germline, CDR1 is MNHNS and CDR2 SASEGT. The CDR3 contains 16 residues. CDR3 sequence: CASRGTSGRSTDTQYF. As DNA, the CDR3 is TGTGCCAGCAGGGGGACTAGCGGGAGGAGCACAGATACGCAGTATTTT.

This clonotype was picked up many times. This rearrangement joins TRBV20-1 to TRBJ2-7; 7 bases match TRBD2. Per germline, CDR1 DFQATT and CDR2 SNEGSKA (reference sequence). V shed 4 bases and J 1 base; nucleotides not matched to a gene: 13. The CDR3 extends over 16 amino acids. CDR3 bases: TGCAGTGCTACGACCCGTGGGAGGGGAGGATCCTACGAGCAGTACTTC. Amino acid sequence: CSATTRGRGGSYEQYF.

The chain combines TRBV5-1 with TRBJ2-3, with D perhaps matching TRBD2 (7 bases). Germline V gives CDR1 SGHRS, CDR2 YFSETQ. V lost 3 bases, J lost 5 bases, and 16 bases lay in between. The CDR3 covers 15 residues. The chain's CDR3 is CASSYRGAYEDTQYF. CDR3 in DNA: TGCGCCAGCAGCTACCGGGGGGCCTATGAAGATACGCAGTATTTT. Full variable domain (rest looked up from reference TRBV5-1 and TRBJ2-3): KAGVTQTPRYLIKTRGQQVTLSCSPISGHRSVSWYQQTPGQGLQFLFEYFSETQRNKGNFPGRFSGRQFSNSRSEMNVSTLELGDSALYLCASSYRGAYEDTQYFGPGTRLTVL.

A few counts support this clonotype. CDR3 DNA sequence: TGTGCCAGCAGCCTTGCGCAGTTCACAGATACGCAGTATTTT. Translated: CASSLAQFTDTQYF. J is TRBJ2-3 and V is TRBV5-6, with D uncertain. The CDR3 totals 14 residues. The germline V gene has CDR1 SGHDT and CDR2 YYEEEE. V lost 4 bases, J lost 2 bases, and 11 bases lay in between.

This clonotype was detected a few times. This rearrangement joins TRBV27 to TRBJ2-3; TRBD2 is a possible D gene (5 bases). CDR1 and CDR2 from the germline V gene are MNHEY and SMNVEV (reference sequence). This CDR3 is 15 amino acids long. The V end was cut by 2 bases, the J end by 4 bases, with 13 bases between. The CDR3 DNA sequence: TGTGCCAGCAGTTTAGAATTCGGGGATGCAGATACGCAGTATTTT. This codes for CASSLEFGDADTQYF.

Many counts were recorded for this clonotype. The genes are TRBV7-2 and TRBJ2-7, with D maybe TRBD2 (6 bases). Germline CDR1 and CDR2: SGHTA and FQGNSA. V gave up 3 bases and J gave up 7 bases, with 13 bases separating them. The CDR3 totals 13 residues. CDR3 in amino acids: CASSFRLGSEQYF. The CDR3 coding sequence is TGTGCCAGCAGCTTTCGACTAGGGAGTGAGCAGTACTTC.

Turning to this clonotype: At one end the junction does not follow the germline gene, possibly because of a read error. The chain joins TRBV20-1 to TRBJ2-1; 7 bases match TRBD2. The CDR3 contains 15 residues. CDR1 is DFQATT and CDR2 is SNEGSKA in the germline V gene (reference sequence). DNA of the CDR3: TGCAGTGCTAGCACTAGCGAGAGCTCCTGCAATGAGCAGTTCTTC. Its protein is CSASTSESSCNEQFF.

The chain employs TRBV15 and TRBJ2-5, with D tentatively TRBD2 (5 bases). This CDR3 has 15 residues. Germline CDR1 and CDR2: LNHNV and YYDKDF (reference sequence). Trimming removed 5 bases from V and 5 bases from J, with 18 bases in between. The CDR3 bases are TGTGCCACCAGCCAAACCGGGATTATTCAGGAGACCCAGTACTTC. As protein: CATSQTGIIQETQYF.

This sequence joins TRBV30 and TRBJ1-2, with 10 positions matching TRBD1. The CDR3 runs 16 residues. Germline V lookup: CDR1 GTSNPN, CDR2 SVGIG (reference sequence). The V gene end was trimmed by 7 bases and the J gene end by 3 bases; junction bases not matched to a gene: 14. CDR3 DNA sequence: TGTGCCTTCGCGGGACAGGGGAAAAGGTGGGACTATGGCTACACCTTC. It translates to CAFAGQGKRWDYGYTF.

This clonotype was observed a few times. The genes are TRBV29-1 and TRBJ2-1; D call uncertain. Trimming removed 6 bases at V and 0 bases at J, with 12 bases between. Per the germline V gene, CDR1 is SQVTM and CDR2 is ANQGSEA. This CDR3 has 14 amino acids. The CDR3 here is CSVIPESSYNEQFF. Here the CDR3 DNA reads TGCAGCGTGATACCTGAAAGCTCCTACAATGAGCAGTTCTTC.

The table lists this clonotype with a few counts. The chain links TRBV3-1 to TRBJ1-1, with 10 bases lining up with TRBD1. Germline V gene lookup returns CDR1 LGHDT and CDR2 YNNKEL (reference sequence). Unmatched junction bases numbered 1, after V lost 3 bases and J lost 6 bases. The CDR3 loop spans 13 amino acids. Written as DNA, the CDR3 is TGTGCCAGCAGCCAGACAGGGGGCCCTGAAGCTTTCTTT. Translating gives CASSQTGGPEAFF.

Many counts were recorded for this clonotype. At one end, the junction sequence differs from germline, possibly due to a read error. The gene calls are TRBV5-1 and TRBJ2-7; D unresolved. The CDR3 has 13 amino acids. Germline V gives CDR1 SGHRS, CDR2 YFSETQ. CDR3 nucleotides: TGTGCCAGCAGCTTAGACACCTCCTACGAGCAGTACTTC. This codes for CASSLDTSYEQYF.

This chain uses TRBV7-9 with TRBJ2-7, with D perhaps TRBD1 (7 bases). V gave up 0 bases and J gave up 2 bases, with 11 bases separating them. This CDR3 spans 15 amino acids. CDR1 and CDR2 from the germline V gene are SEHNR and FQNEAQ (reference sequence). The CDR3, as DNA: TGTGCCAGCAGCTTAGCGGGGGGACAGCCCTACGAGCAGTACTTC. Its protein product is CASSLAGGQPYEQYF.